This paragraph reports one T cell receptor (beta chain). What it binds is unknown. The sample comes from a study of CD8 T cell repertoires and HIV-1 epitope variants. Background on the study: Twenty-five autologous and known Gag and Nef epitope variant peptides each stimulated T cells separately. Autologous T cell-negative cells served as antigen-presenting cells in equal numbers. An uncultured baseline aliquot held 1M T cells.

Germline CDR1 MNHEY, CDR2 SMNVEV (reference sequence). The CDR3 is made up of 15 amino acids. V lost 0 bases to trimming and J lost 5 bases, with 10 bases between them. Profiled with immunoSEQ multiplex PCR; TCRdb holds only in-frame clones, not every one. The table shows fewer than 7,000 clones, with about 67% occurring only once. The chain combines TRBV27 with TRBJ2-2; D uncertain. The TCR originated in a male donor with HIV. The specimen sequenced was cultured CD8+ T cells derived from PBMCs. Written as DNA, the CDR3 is TGTGCCAGCAGTTTATCGATGGCGGTAACCGGGGAGCTGTTTTTT. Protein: CASSLSMAVTGELFF.